A single sample is the source of the 2 T cell receptor beta chains below, sequenced in a study of blood T cell repertoires in COVID-19. Libraries were prepared by immunoSEQ multiplex PCR; TCRdb keeps only in-frame clonotypes and omits some of them. The table has about 180,000 clones, more than 70% seen once. Sample: PBMCs or T cells enriched from blood (not recorded which). The receptors come from a man between 40 and 49 years old who had recovered from COVID-19.

J is TRBJ1-1 and V is TRBV28; a possible D gene is TRBD1 (5 bases). The CDR3 length is 17 residues. Per germline, CDR1 MDHEN and CDR2 SYDVKM. The V and J ends lost 3 bases and 3 bases respectively, with 20 bases between them. The CDR3 here is CASSLVQGLGSDTEAFF. As DNA, the CDR3 is TGTGCCAGCAGTTTGGTCCAGGGATTGGGGTCAGACACTGAAGCTTTCTTT. Combining the CDR3 with reference TRBV28 and TRBJ1-1 gives the whole variable domain DVKVTQSSRYLVKRTGEKVFLECVQDMDHENMFWYRQDPGLGLRLIYFSYDVKMKEKGDIPEGYSVSREKKERFSLILESASTNQTSMYLCASSLVQGLGSDTEAFFGQGTRLTVV.

This clone was seen just once. The chain employs TRBV5-1 and TRBJ2-3, with D perhaps TRBD2 (6 bases). This CDR3 comprises 13 residues. V lost 7 bases and J lost 2, with 11 bases in between. The germline V gene encodes CDR1 SGHRS and CDR2 YFSETQ. The CDR3 DNA follows: TGCGCCAGCGACGGGGAGGACACAGATACGCAGTATTTT. Translating it yields CASDGEDTDTQYF.